A selection of T cell receptor beta chains follows, all from one sample in a study of cytomegalovirus exposure and HLA in healthy donors. Clones were sequenced by immunoSEQ multiplex PCR, and TCRdb holds only the in-frame ones, with some missing. The data show 100,000 to 150,000 clones, about two thirds seen once. The sequencing input was PBMCs. The receptors here all came from a man aged 30 to 39 in good health and CMV-seronegative. CDR3s include the opening cysteine and the closing phenylalanine or tryptophan. The D gene is left open where the match is weak. Clone size is stated in some rows and not others, as once, few, many or a class when expanded.

j_gene: TRBJ1-4; v_gene: TRBV4-1; abundance: -; d_gene: -; CDR3nt: TGCGCCAGCAGCCAAGATCCAGGGACTTCAACTAATGAAAAACTGTTTTTT; CDR3aa: CASSQDPGTSTNEKLFF
j_gene: TRBJ2-7; v_gene: TRBV7-3; abundance: -; d_gene: TRBD2; CDR3nt: TGTGCCGGGCGCCCTACTAGCGGGGGTACCTGCGAGCAGTACTTC; CDR3aa: CAGRPTSGGTCEQYF
j_gene: TRBJ2-1; v_gene: TRBV29-1; abundance: -; d_gene: TRBD2; CDR3nt: TGCAGCGTTGCATGGCCTGGGGGGGGGTACAATGAGCAGTTCTTC; CDR3aa: CSVAWPGGGYNEQFF
j_gene: TRBJ1-1; v_gene: TRBV21-1; abundance: -; d_gene: -; CDR3nt: TGTGCCAGCACAGACGGGGAGGCAGCTTTCTTT; CDR3aa: CASTDGEAAFF
j_gene: TRBJ1-2; v_gene: TRBV7-2; abundance: -; d_gene: -; CDR3nt: TGTGCCAGCAGCTTTACCCATACGAACTCCGGGACAAATGGCTACACCTTC; CDR3aa: CASSFTHTNSGTNGYTF
j_gene: TRBJ2-5; v_gene: TRBV13; abundance: -; d_gene: -; CDR3nt: TGTGCCAGCAGCTTAGGAACAGGTTACCAAGAGACCCAGTACTTC; CDR3aa: CASSLGTGYQETQYF
j_gene: TRBJ2-5; v_gene: TRBV19; abundance: once; d_gene: TRBD2; CDR3nt: TGTGCCAGTAGGACTAGCGGCACCCAAGAGACCCAGTACTTC; CDR3aa: CASRTSGTQETQYF
j_gene: TRBJ1-2; v_gene: TRBV20-1; abundance: -; d_gene: -; CDR3nt: TGCAGTACCCCGCACGGCTATGGCTACACCTTC; CDR3aa: CSTPHGYGYTF
j_gene: TRBJ1-3; v_gene: TRBV7-6; abundance: -; d_gene: -; CDR3nt: TGTGCCAGCAGCTCGGACGGGAGCTCTGGAAACACCATATATTTT; CDR3aa: CASSSDGSSGNTIYF
j_gene: TRBJ2-1; v_gene: TRBV18; abundance: -; d_gene: TRBD1; CDR3nt: TGTGCCAGCTCACCACCGATTATCGGACAGGGGGCCAATGAGCAGTTCTTC; CDR3aa: CASSPPIIGQGANEQFF
j_gene: TRBJ2-1; v_gene: TRBV5-6; abundance: once; d_gene: -; CDR3nt: TGTGCCAGCAGCTTGGTTTTTACAGGCCCTTGGGGGCAGTTCTTC; CDR3aa: CASSLVFTGPWGQFF
j_gene: TRBJ1-4; v_gene: TRBV5-1; abundance: -; d_gene: TRBD1; CDR3nt: TGCGCCAGCAGCTTGGTCGGGACAGGGGGTGAAAAACTGTTTTTT; CDR3aa: CASSLVGTGGEKLFF
j_gene: TRBJ2-1; v_gene: TRBV9; abundance: -; d_gene: TRBD1; CDR3nt: TGTGCCAGCAGCGTAGTTGGGACAGATCACAATGAGCAGTTCTTC; CDR3aa: CASSVVGTDHNEQFF
j_gene: TRBJ1-2; v_gene: TRBV5-1; abundance: -; d_gene: -; CDR3nt: TGCGCCAGCAGCTTGACAGAAACGAGGGCTAACTATGGCTACACCTTC; CDR3aa: CASSLTETRANYGYTF
j_gene: TRBJ2-5; v_gene: TRBV19; abundance: -; d_gene: TRBD1; CDR3nt: TGTGCCAGTAGTAGTATGGTGACAGTGACAGGGGAGGAGACCCAGTACTTC; CDR3aa: CASSSMVTVTGEETQYF
j_gene: TRBJ2-1; v_gene: TRBV19; abundance: once; d_gene: -; CDR3nt: TGTGCCAGTAGGACACCTACATACAATGAGCAGTTCTTC; CDR3aa: CASRTPTYNEQFF
j_gene: TRBJ2-5; v_gene: TRBV18; abundance: once; d_gene: -; CDR3nt: TGTGCCAGCTCACTTTATCAGGAGACCCAGTACTTC; CDR3aa: CASSLYQETQYF
j_gene: TRBJ2-2; v_gene: TRBV5-4; abundance: -; d_gene: -; CDR3nt: TGTGCCAGCAGCTTGGACAGCTCCCTTCCCGGGGAGCTGTTTTTT; CDR3aa: CASSLDSSLPGELFF
j_gene: TRBJ2-5; v_gene: TRBV2; abundance: -; d_gene: TRBD2; CDR3nt: TGTGCCAGCAGGAAGCGGGGGGCCCAAGAGACCCAGTACTTC; CDR3aa: CASRKRGAQETQYF
j_gene: TRBJ1-1; v_gene: TRBV7-6; abundance: -; d_gene: -; CDR3nt: TGTGCCAGCAGCCCGGCCTTACAGACTGAAGCTTTCTTT; CDR3aa: CASSPALQTEAFF
j_gene: TRBJ2-7; v_gene: TRBV5-1; abundance: -; d_gene: TRBD1; CDR3nt: TGCGCCAGCAGCTTCCCCCTCGACAGGGGAGAGCAGTACTTC; CDR3aa: CASSFPLDRGEQYF
j_gene: TRBJ2-3; v_gene: TRBV7-3; abundance: few; d_gene: TRBD2; CDR3nt: TGTGCCAGCAGCTTAACAGTCAGCGGGGGGCGGGAAGATACGCAGTATTTT; CDR3aa: CASSLTVSGGREDTQYF
j_gene: TRBJ1-2; v_gene: TRBV27; abundance: -; d_gene: -; CDR3nt: TGTGCCAGCAGTTTATCGGTCAGGCCCGGCTATGGCTACACCTTC; CDR3aa: CASSLSVRPGYGYTF
j_gene: TRBJ2-3; v_gene: TRBV28; abundance: few; d_gene: TRBD1; CDR3nt: TGTGCCAGCACCGAGGGGGCCCTTCGCACAGATACGCAGTATTTT; CDR3aa: CASTEGALRTDTQYF
j_gene: TRBJ1-1; v_gene: TRBV5-4; abundance: -; d_gene: TRBD1; CDR3nt: TGTGCCAGCAGCTCGACAGGGGGATCGTCGGTTGAAGCTTTCTTT; CDR3aa: CASSSTGGSSVEAFF
j_gene: TRBJ1-1; v_gene: TRBV2; abundance: few; d_gene: -; CDR3nt: TGTGCCAGCAGTCGTGTGACAGCCAACACTGAAGCTTTCTTT; CDR3aa: CASSRVTANTEAFF